This T cell receptor (beta chain) was captured in a study of control samples from healthy donors and cancer patients. Profiled with immunoSEQ multiplex PCR; TCRdb holds only in-frame clones, not every one. In the table there are around 94,000 clones, more than 85% of which are singletons. CDR3 length: 15 residues. Germline CDR1 is MDHEN and CDR2 is SYDVKM. V gave up 6 bases and J gave up 4 bases, with 17 bases separating them. The rearrangement links TRBV28 to TRBJ2-3; the D is unclear. The sequence derives from a woman aged 30 to 39 in good health. The source material was blood. CDR3 nucleotides: TGTGCCAGCAGCAGCCCTGCTCCCCTCCCAGATACGCAGTATTTT. Translating gives CASSSPAPLPDTQYF. The complete variable domain, with remaining parts taken from reference TRBV28 and TRBJ2-3, reads DVKVTQSSRYLVKRTGEKVFLECVQDMDHENMFWYRQDPGLGLRLIYFSYDVKMKEKGDIPEGYSVSREKKERFSLILESASTNQTSMYLCASSSPAPLPDTQYFGPGTRLTVL.